The clone carrying this TCR beta chain was observed once. As yet, its antigen is unknown. The sample is drawn from a study of metastatic and nonmetastatic thyroid tumors. Whole-study context: Blood and tumor or nodule tissue repertoires from malignant and benign thyroid patients were compared. Study-wide results and caveats: When malignant thyroid tumors were compared with benign nodules, TCR beta diversity was reportedly significantly higher in the malignant tumors. This held in both blood and tumor samples.

Among the patients, none had received any treatment before thyroid surgery. Per germline, CDR1 DFQATT and CDR2 SNEGSKA (reference sequence). V shed 0 bases and J shed 3 bases, with 20 bases lying between them. CDR3 length equals 17 residues. Methods used by the authors: The study took CDR3 differences across clinicopathological groups and made a distant-metastasis classifier for papillary thyroid cancer from them. TCRdb reanalyzed the PCR reads with MiXCR. TCRdb assigned the V and J calls; the authors' analysis was not used. The data hold around 35,000 clones, with 17% observed a single time. The chain uses TRBV20-1 and TRBJ1-1; possibly TRBD1 for D (5 bases). The sample comprised blood. The clonotype was recovered from a male donor with papillary thyroid cancer or a benign thyroid nodule (not recorded which). Some clones in this sample may be carry-over from other donors' samples. The CDR3 sequence is CSARDPRGAGSDTEAFF. In DNA form, the CDR3 reads TGCAGTGCTAGAGATCCAAGGGGCGCTGGGTCGGACACTGAAGCTTTCTTT.